The 2 T cell receptor beta chains given below trace back to one sample, sequenced in a study of T cells in Graves' hyperthyroidism and ophthalmopathy. RNA transcripts were the template for amplifying TCR beta CDR3 regions. A first-round RT-PCR of the TCR CDR3 used the HTBI primer set. TCRdb re-analysed the multiplex PCR reads in MiXCR, keeping a single row per CDR3 protein. The sample lists almost 350,000 distinct CDR3 sequences, about a sixth occurring once. Sequenced: blood. These receptors all come from a woman aged 40 to 55 with Graves' ophthalmopathy.

This clonotype was counted at least ten times. The CDR3 nucleotides are TGTGCCAGCAGTTTAAGGTTTTTAGGGACAGGAAACAATGAGCAGTTCTTC. It codes for CASSLRFLGTGNNEQFF. J is TRBJ2-1 and V is TRBV28; TRBD1 matches at 8 bases. V lost 2 bases, J lost 5 bases, and 11 bases stayed unmatched. This CDR3 is built from 17 residues. CDR1 is MDHEN, CDR2 SYDVKM, per germline.

This clonotype was detected many times. Just one base apart from a much larger clone, this may be a read error. The chain carries TRBV28 and TRBJ2-5, with 8 bases aligning to TRBD2. The CDR3 sequence is 14 residues long. CDR1 MDHEN and CDR2 SYDVKM come from the germline V gene. CDR3 sequence reads: CASTKSGSLGTQCF. Here the CDR3 DNA reads TGTGCCAGCACGAAAAGCGGGAGTCTTGGGACCCAGTGCTTC. Full variable domain (outside the CDR3, taken from reference TRBV28 and TRBJ2-5): DVKVTQSSRYLVKRTGEKVFLECVQDMDHENMFWYRQDPGLGLRLIYFSYDVKMKEKGDIPEGYSVSREKKERFSLILESASTNQTSMYLCASTKSGSLGTQCFGPGTRLLVL.